This TCR beta chain was documented in a study of blood T cell repertoires in COVID-19. The V gene end was trimmed by 2 bases and the J gene end by 0 bases; junction bases not matched to a gene: 6. CDR3 length: 18 amino acids. In germline, CDR1 is MNHEY, CDR2 SMNVEV (reference sequence). Repertoires were generated with immunoSEQ multiplex PCR, while TCRdb's copy carries only in-frame clones and drops some. Altogether 160,000 or so clones are present, around 76% being singletons, with the ten largest covering 8.4%. The chain employs TRBV27 and TRBJ2-2, with 10 bases identical to TRBD2. Specimen: peripheral blood. The sequence derives from a woman aged 65 to 85 with acute or convalescent COVID-19. The CDR3 nucleotides are TGTGCCAGCAGTTTAAACCCGGGACTAGCGACGAACACCGGGGAGCTGTTTTTT. Translated, it gives CASSLNPGLATNTGELFF.